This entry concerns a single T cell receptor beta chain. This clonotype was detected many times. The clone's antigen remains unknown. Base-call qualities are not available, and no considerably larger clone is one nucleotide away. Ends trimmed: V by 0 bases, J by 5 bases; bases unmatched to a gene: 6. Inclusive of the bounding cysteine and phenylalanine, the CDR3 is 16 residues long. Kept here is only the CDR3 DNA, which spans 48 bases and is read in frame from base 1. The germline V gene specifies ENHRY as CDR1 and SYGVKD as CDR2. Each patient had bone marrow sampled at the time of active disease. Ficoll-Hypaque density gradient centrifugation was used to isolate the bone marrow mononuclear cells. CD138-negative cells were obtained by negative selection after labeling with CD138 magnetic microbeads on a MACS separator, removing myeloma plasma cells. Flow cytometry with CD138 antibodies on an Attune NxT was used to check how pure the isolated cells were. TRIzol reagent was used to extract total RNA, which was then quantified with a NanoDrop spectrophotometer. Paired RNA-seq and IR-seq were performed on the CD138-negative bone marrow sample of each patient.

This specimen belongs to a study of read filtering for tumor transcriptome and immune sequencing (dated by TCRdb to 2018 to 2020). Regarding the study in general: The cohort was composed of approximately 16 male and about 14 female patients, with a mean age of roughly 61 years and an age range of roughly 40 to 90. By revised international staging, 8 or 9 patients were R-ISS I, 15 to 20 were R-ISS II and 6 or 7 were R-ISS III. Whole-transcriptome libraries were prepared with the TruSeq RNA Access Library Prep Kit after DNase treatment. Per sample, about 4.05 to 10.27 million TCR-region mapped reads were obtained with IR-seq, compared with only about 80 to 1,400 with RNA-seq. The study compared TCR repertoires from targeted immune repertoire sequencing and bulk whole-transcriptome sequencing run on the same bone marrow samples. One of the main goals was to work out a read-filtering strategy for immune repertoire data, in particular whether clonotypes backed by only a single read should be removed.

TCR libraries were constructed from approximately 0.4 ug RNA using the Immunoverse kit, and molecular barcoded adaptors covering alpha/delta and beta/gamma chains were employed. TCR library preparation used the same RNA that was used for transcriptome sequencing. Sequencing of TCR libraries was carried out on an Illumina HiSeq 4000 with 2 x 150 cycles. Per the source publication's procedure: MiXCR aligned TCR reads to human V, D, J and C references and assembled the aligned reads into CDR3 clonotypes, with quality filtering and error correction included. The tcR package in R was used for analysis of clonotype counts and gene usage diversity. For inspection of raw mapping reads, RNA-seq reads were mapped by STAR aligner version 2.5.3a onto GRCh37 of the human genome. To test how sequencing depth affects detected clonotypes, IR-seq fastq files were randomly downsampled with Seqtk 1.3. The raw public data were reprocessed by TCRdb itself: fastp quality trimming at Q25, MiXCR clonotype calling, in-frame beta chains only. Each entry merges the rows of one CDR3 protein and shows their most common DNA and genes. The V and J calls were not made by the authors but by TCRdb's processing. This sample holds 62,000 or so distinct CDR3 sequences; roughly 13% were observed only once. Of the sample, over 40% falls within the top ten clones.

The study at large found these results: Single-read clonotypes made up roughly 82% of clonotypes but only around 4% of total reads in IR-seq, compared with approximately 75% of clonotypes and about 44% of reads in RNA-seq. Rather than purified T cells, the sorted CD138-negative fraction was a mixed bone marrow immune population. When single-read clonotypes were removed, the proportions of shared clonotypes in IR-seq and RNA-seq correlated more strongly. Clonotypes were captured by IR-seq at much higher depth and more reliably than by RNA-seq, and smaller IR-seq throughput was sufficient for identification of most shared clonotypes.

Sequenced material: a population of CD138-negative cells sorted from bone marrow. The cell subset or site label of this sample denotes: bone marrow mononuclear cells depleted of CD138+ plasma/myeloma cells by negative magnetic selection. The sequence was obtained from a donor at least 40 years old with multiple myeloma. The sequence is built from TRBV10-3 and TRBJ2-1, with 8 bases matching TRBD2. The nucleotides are TGTGCCATCAGTGAGTCCGCCGGGACTAGGGACAATGAGCAGTTCTTC. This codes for CAISESAGTRDNEQFF.